These 10 T cell receptor beta chains were all obtained from the same sample, sequenced in a study of technical replicates of blood from a few donors. Data came from immunoSEQ multiplex PCR; TCRdb stores just in-frame clones and leaves some out. The profile covers around 13,000 clones, with about four fifths appearing a single time and around 12% taken by the ten largest. Sample: PBMCs. The source is a human donor in good health.

The chain carries TRBV30 and TRBJ2-2; tentatively, D is TRBD1 (7 bases). CDR3 length equals 16 residues. The V end was cut by 1 base, the J end by 4 bases, with 16 bases between. Germline V gives CDR1 GTSNPN, CDR2 SVGIG (reference sequence). The CDR3 bases are TGTGCCTGGAGTGCACAGGGGACTTGGGGCACCGGGGAGCTGTTTTTT. It yields the protein CAWSAQGTWGTGELFF.

V is TRBV5-1 and J is TRBJ2-2; 10 nucleotides align to TRBD1. Germline CDR1 and CDR2: SGHRS and YFSETQ. The V gene end was trimmed by 4 bases and the J gene end by 5 bases; junction bases not matched to a gene: 5. This CDR3 region has 15 residues. CDR3 residues: CASSVRDRGTGELFF. DNA of the CDR3: TGCGCCAGCAGCGTCCGGGACAGGGGTACCGGGGAGCTGTTTTTT.

The chain joins TRBV5-1 to TRBJ2-2; D gene unclear. Germline CDR1 reads SGHRS; CDR2 reads YFSETQ. This CDR3 region has 13 residues. V was clipped by 3 bases and J by 4 bases, with 7 bases between them. The CDR3 spells CASSYGGTGELFF. The CDR3, as DNA: TGCGCCAGCAGCTACGGCGGCACCGGGGAGCTGTTTTTT. Based on the CDR3 plus reference TRBV5-1 and TRBJ2-2, the full variable domain is KAGVTQTPRYLIKTRGQQVTLSCSPISGHRSVSWYQQTPGQGLQFLFEYFSETQRNKGNFPGRFSGRQFSNSRSEMNVSTLELGDSALYLCASSYGGTGELFFGEGSRLTVL.

This CDR3 is CASSYKRGADTQYF. The DNA of the CDR3 is TGTGCCAGCAGTTACAAAAGGGGCGCAGATACGCAGTATTTT. V and J are TRBV6-5 and TRBJ2-3; tentative D call: TRBD1 (5 bases). The CDR3 is 14 residues long. Germline CDR1 is MNHEY and CDR2 is SVGAGI. The V end lost 2 bases, the J end lost 4 bases, and 10 bases lay between the germline ends.

The V and J genes are TRBV27 and TRBJ2-1, with D tentatively TRBD2 (6 bases). The CDR3 runs 15 residues. Trimming left V 1 base short and J 5 bases short, with 12 bases between. In germline, CDR1 is MNHEY, CDR2 SMNVEV (reference sequence). CDR3 coding DNA: TGTGCCAGCAGTTTATTAGTGGGACTCAACAATGAGCAGTTCTTC. Encoded protein: CASSLLVGLNNEQFF.

This clone was detected once. The gene calls are TRBV30 and TRBJ2-7; 7 bases match TRBD2. Germline assignment: CDR1 GTSNPN and CDR2 SVGIG (reference sequence). V shed 2 bases, J shed 7 bases, and the junction held 14 bases outside the gene matches. The CDR3 spans 15 residues. DNA for the CDR3: TGTGCCTGGAGTATCAGGGACTACCCAGTTTTGGAGCAGTACTTC. As protein: CAWSIRDYPVLEQYF.

The CDR3 DNA reads TGTGCCAGTAGTATAGCTTCGAGTGTTGGAAAACTGTTTTTT. Its translation is CASSIASSVGKLFF. This chain joins TRBV19 and TRBJ1-4; D unresolved. Germline assignment: CDR1 LNHDA and CDR2 SQIVND (reference sequence). V was shortened by 1 base and J by 10 bases, with 13 bases between the two germline ends. The CDR3 loop spans 14 amino acids.

The chain links TRBV5-1 to TRBJ2-3; 10 bases match TRBD1. Germline assignment: CDR1 SGHRS and CDR2 YFSETQ. The V segment lost 4 bases and the J segment 1 base; nucleotides outside the gene matches: 3. This CDR3 has 15 amino acids. The CDR3 region is CASSPGTGGTDTQYF. CDR3 DNA: TGCGCCAGCAGCCCCGGGACAGGGGGCACAGATACGCAGTATTTT.

The rearrangement links TRBV18 to TRBJ2-5, with D possibly TRBD2 on 6 matching bases. Germline CDR1 is KGHSH and CDR2 is LQKENI. V gave up 0 bases and J gave up 5 bases, with 13 bases separating them. The CDR3 extends over 15 amino acids. The CDR3 coding sequence is TGTGCCAGCTCACCACCCCGGGCGGCGGGGGAGACCCAGTACTTC. It translates to CASSPPRAAGETQYF. The complete variable domain, with remaining parts taken from reference TRBV18 and TRBJ2-5, reads NAGVMQNPRHLVRRRGQEARLRCSPMKGHSHVYWYRQLPEEGLKFMVYLQKENIIDESGMPKERFSAEFPKEGPSILRIQQVVRGDSAAYFCASSPPRAAGETQYFGPGTRLLVL.

The chain combines TRBV28 with TRBJ2-6; D uncertain. CDR1 and CDR2 from the germline V gene are MDHEN and SYDVKM. With 4 bases removed from V and 1 base from J, the gap between germline ends came to 5 bases. The length of the CDR3 is 14 residues. The CDR3 coding sequence is TGTGCCAGCAGTTGGAGTTCTGGGGCCAACGTCCTGACTTTC. It is translated as CASSWSSGANVLTF.